This T cell receptor beta chain is drawn from a study of blood T cell repertoires in COVID-19. Study context: Acute and convalescent COVID-19 specimens originated in the United States, Italy and Spain. T cells, B-cell-depleted T cells, or PBMCs provided the cDNA or gDNA that served as material.

Authors' analysis steps: Estimation of nucleated cell counts relied on the amplification of reference gene primers. The data were produced by immunoSEQ multiplex PCR, yet TCRdb's version contains in-frame clones alone and is incomplete. For V, J and clone size, that table is used; D and trimming come from the DNA. The sample consists of more than 300,000 clones, around four fifths of them appearing once. Only a few counts were recorded for this clone. Germline assignment: CDR1 MGHRA and CDR2 YSYEKL. Trimming removed 5 bases at V and 6 bases at J, with 12 bases between. This CDR3 comprises 13 residues.

The receptor comes from a woman in her 50s with acute or convalescent COVID-19. Sample: peripheral blood. The chain couples TRBV4-1 to TRBJ2-3; tentatively, D is TRBD1 (5 bases). CDR3 sequence reads: CASSTASGDTQYF. The CDR3, as DNA: TGCGCCAGCAGCACCGCGTCAGGGGATACGCAGTATTTT.